This is a list of T cell receptor beta chains from one sample in a study of blood T cell repertoires in COVID-19. Clones were read by immunoSEQ multiplex PCR, and TCRdb kept only the in-frame ones, dropping some. The data contain 250,000 to 300,000 clones, around 81% of them singletons. Specimen: peripheral blood. These TCRs come from a woman aged 60 to 75 with active or convalescent COVID-19. Each CDR3 is given with its conserved first and last residue. D genes are given only for firm matches. Clone size is given for some rows only: seen once, a few or many times, or a class if the clone is expanded.

>-|TRBD1|TRBJ2-7|TRBV7-9
CASSWDRRSYEQYF
TGTGCCAGCAGCTGGGACAGGCGCTCCTACGAGCAGTACTTC
>once|TRBD1|TRBJ1-5|TRBV27
CASSPRTGGSNQPQHF
TGTGCCAGCAGTCCACGGACAGGGGGAAGCAATCAGCCCCAGCATTTT
>-|TRBD1|TRBJ1-1|TRBV9
CASSETGTKNTEAFF
TGTGCCAGCAGTGAGACAGGGACGAAGAACACTGAAGCTTTCTTT
>-|TRBD2|TRBJ2-1|TRBV4-2
CASSFPDSGGAGEQFF
TGTGCCAGCAGCTTCCCGGATAGCGGGGGGGCCGGTGAGCAGTTCTTC
>few|-|TRBJ1-4|TRBV19
CASSPSGEKLFF
TGTGCCAGTAGCCCGAGCGGTGAAAAACTGTTTTTT
>few|TRBD1|TRBJ1-6|TRBV6-5
CASRDSTGRNSPLHF
TGTGCCAGCAGGGATTCGACAGGGAGGAATTCACCCCTCCACTTT
>-|TRBD1|TRBJ2-4|TRBV19
CASTPSGQLLGVAKNIQYF
TGTGCCAGTACCCCCTCGGGACAGCTCTTGGGGGTAGCCAAAAACATTCAGTACTTC
>-|-|TRBJ2-5|TRBV3-1/TRBV3-2
CASSRTLAIQETQYF
TGTGCCAGCAGCCGGACCCTAGCGATCCAAGAGACCCAGTACTTC
>once|-|TRBJ1-3|TRBV7-2
CASSLASLRMSGNTIYF
TGTGCCAGCAGCTTAGCGTCCTTGCGGATGTCTGGAAACACCATATATTTT
>few|-|TRBJ2-3|TRBV7-3
CASSLLSPDTQYF
TGTGCCAGCAGCTTACTCTCTCCAGATACGCAGTATTTT
>-|-|TRBJ1-5|TRBV7-8
CASSLGEYQPQHF
TGTGCCAGCAGCTTAGGCGAGTATCAGCCCCAGCATTTT
>-|TRBD1|TRBJ1-6|TRBV19
CASSPPGQLSSPLHF
TGTGCCAGTAGTCCCCCGGGACAGTTATCCTCACCCCTCCACTTT
>-|TRBD1|TRBJ2-7|TRBV4-1
CASSRSRGQVPEQYF
TGCGCCAGCAGCCGAAGTCGGGGACAGGTCCCCGAGCAGTACTTC
>-|-|TRBJ2-7|TRBV27
CASSLEMFEGEQYF
TGTGCCAGCAGTTTAGAAATGTTCGAGGGAGAGCAGTACTTC
>-|-|TRBJ2-2|TRBV12-5
CASGLSVSSPGFPGELFF
TGTGCTAGTGGTTTGAGCGTTTCTAGTCCGGGGTTTCCCGGGGAGCTGTTTTTT
>-|-|TRBJ1-6|TRBV5-6
CASSLALGQGASPLHF
TGTGCCAGCAGCTTGGCGTTGGGGCAGGGTGCTTCACCCCTCCACTTT
>-|-|TRBJ2-2|TRBV6-6
CASSYHGDTGELFF
TGTGCCAGCAGCTACCACGGGGACACCGGGGAGCTGTTTTTT
>once|TRBD2|TRBJ2-3|TRBV5-4
CASSATLLAGSTDTQYF
TGTGCCAGCAGCGCAACGTTACTAGCGGGGAGCACAGATACGCAGTATTTT
>once|-|TRBJ2-5|TRBV11-2
CASSLDPGPQETQYF
TGTGCCAGCAGCTTAGACCCAGGGCCCCAAGAGACCCAGTACTTC
>-|-|TRBJ2-1|TRBV4-3
CASSQEQGYNEQFF
TGCGCCAGCAGCCAAGAACAGGGTTACAATGAGCAGTTCTTC
>-|TRBD1|TRBJ2-2|TRBV7-7
CASSLEGGVTGELFF
TGTGCTAGCAGCTTAGAAGGGGGCGTCACCGGGGAGCTGTTTTTT
>few|-|TRBJ2-3|TRBV19
CASSIRGGADTQYF
TGTGCCAGTAGTATCCGCGGGGGCGCAGATACGCAGTATTTT
>-|-|TRBJ1-1|TRBV11-2
CASSFRNTEAFF
TGTGCCAGCAGCTTCAGGAACACTGAAGCTTTCTTT
>many|-|TRBJ2-1|TRBV7-9
CASSFTGRGYNEQFF
TGTGCCAGCAGCTTTACAGGGAGGGGGTACAATGAGCAGTTCTTC
>-|TRBD2|TRBJ2-7|TRBV7-2
CASSLGIAGGREQYF
TGTGCCAGCAGCTTGGGGATAGCGGGGGGGCGCGAGCAGTACTTC
>once|-|TRBJ1-5|TRBV19
CASSIGGGRFSNQPQHF
TGTGCCAGTAGTATAGGGGGGGGACGGTTCAGCAATCAGCCCCAGCATTTT
>-|-|TRBJ1-6|TRBV11-2
CASNPQVDYTSSYNSPLHF
TGTGCCAGCAATCCCCAGGTTGATTATACGAGCTCCTATAATTCACCCCTCCACTTT
>-|-|TRBJ1-1|TRBV27
CASSLFGQLNTEAFF
TGTGCCAGCAGTTTATTCGGACAGCTAAACACTGAAGCTTTCTTT
>-|TRBD2|TRBJ2-1|TRBV5-4
CASSLGSGGAPRYEQFF
TGTGCCAGCAGCTTGGGTAGCGGGGGGGCCCCTCGCTATGAGCAGTTCTTC
>-|TRBD1|TRBJ1-4|TRBV14
CASSSRTGRNEKLFF
TGTGCCAGCAGCTCGCGGACAGGGCGTAATGAAAAACTGTTTTTT
>-|-|TRBJ1-6|TRBV20-1
CSASRGNFAYNSPLHF
TGCAGTGCTAGTAGAGGGAACTTCGCCTATAATTCACCCCTCCACTTT
>-|TRBD1|TRBJ1-4|TRBV5-8
CASVKSGTGGRMNEKLFF
TGTGCCAGTGTGAAATCCGGGACAGGGGGCAGAATGAATGAAAAACTGTTTTTT
>-|-|TRBJ1-2|TRBV5-6
CASLHGGLYGYTF
TGTGCCAGCTTACATGGGGGCCTCTATGGCTACACCTTC
>-|-|TRBJ2-7|TRBV3-1/TRBV3-2
CASSQRPGRFEQYF
TGTGCCAGCAGCCAGAGGCCAGGGCGGTTCGAGCAGTACTTC
>-|TRBD1|TRBJ1-1|TRBV7-9
CASSVNRGNTEAFF
TGTGCCAGCAGCGTAAACAGGGGAAACACTGAAGCTTTCTTT
>-|TRBD1|TRBJ1-5|TRBV9
CASSVGGQGDQPQHF
TGTGCCAGCAGCGTAGGGGGACAGGGAGATCAGCCCCAGCATTTT
>-|-|TRBJ1-4|TRBV19
CASSPPDPREKLFF
TGTGCCAGTAGCCCCCCCGACCCCAGGGAAAAACTGTTTTTT